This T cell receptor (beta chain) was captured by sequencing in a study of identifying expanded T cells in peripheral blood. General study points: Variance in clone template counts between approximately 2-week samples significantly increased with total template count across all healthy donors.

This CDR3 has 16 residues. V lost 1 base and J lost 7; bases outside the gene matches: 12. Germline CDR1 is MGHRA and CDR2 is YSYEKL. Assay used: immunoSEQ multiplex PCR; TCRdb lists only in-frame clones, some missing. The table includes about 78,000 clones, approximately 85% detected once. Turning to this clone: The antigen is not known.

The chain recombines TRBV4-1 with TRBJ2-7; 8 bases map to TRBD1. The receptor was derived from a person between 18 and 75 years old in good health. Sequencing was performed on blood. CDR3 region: CASSQGGGQDLGEQYF. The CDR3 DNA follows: TGCGCCAGCAGCCAAGGAGGGGGACAGGATCTAGGAGAGCAGTACTTC.